The following is a T cell receptor (beta chain) sequence with its context. Antigen unknown. Sequencing was performed with immunoSEQ multiplex PCR; in TCRdb, only in-frame clones are kept and a portion is missing. The sample consists of just over 90,000 clones, around 89% of them appearing once. Germline loops: CDR1 MNHEY, CDR2 SMNVEV (reference sequence). V shed 5 bases, J shed 7 bases, and the junction held 9 bases outside the gene matches. The CDR3 is 15 amino acids. The data were obtained in a study of T cell responses to AZD1222 COVID-19 vaccine. It was second doses at about 4 or about 12 weeks that were pooled. Findings of the study overall: Clonal diversity was possibly underestimated, and the donors were mostly white British, with more females. The reported proportion of spike-specific TCRs targeting unmutated variant regions was nearly half. The study identified only six AZD1222 recipients as seropositive at baseline.

The receptor was isolated from an adult who received the AZD1222 COVID-19 vaccine. The sample was peripheral blood, taken 28 days after the second AZD1222 dose. The chain recombines TRBV27 with TRBJ2-7; the match to TRBD2 covers 12 bases. CDR3 in amino acids: CASSHGLAGPVEQYF. CDR3 DNA sequence: TGTGCCAGCAGTCACGGACTAGCGGGGCCTGTAGAGCAGTACTTC.